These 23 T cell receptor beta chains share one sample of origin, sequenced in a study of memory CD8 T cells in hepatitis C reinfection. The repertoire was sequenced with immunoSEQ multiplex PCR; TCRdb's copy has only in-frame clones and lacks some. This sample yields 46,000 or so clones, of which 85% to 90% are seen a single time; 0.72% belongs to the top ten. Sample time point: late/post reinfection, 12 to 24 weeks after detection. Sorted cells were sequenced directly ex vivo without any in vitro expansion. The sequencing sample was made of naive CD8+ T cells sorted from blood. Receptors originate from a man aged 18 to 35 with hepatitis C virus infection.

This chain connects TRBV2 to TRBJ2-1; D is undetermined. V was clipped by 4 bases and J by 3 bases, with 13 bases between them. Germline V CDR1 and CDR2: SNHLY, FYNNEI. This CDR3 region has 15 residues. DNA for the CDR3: TGTGCCAGCAGTGCTCTAGATAGTCTCTACAATGAGCAGTTCTTC. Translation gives CASSALDSLYNEQFF.

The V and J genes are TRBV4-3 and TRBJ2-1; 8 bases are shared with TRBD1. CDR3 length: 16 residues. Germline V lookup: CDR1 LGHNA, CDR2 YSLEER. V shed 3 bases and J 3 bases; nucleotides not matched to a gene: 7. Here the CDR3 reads CASSHMGQANYNEQFF. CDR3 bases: TGCGCCAGCAGCCACATGGGACAGGCTAACTACAATGAGCAGTTCTTC.

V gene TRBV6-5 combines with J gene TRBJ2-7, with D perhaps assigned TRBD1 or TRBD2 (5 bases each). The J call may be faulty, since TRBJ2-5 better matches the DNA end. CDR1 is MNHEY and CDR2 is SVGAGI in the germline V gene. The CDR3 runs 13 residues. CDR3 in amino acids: CASSYGTGETQYF. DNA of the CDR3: TGTGCCAGCAGTTACGGGACGGGGGAGACCCAGTACTTC.

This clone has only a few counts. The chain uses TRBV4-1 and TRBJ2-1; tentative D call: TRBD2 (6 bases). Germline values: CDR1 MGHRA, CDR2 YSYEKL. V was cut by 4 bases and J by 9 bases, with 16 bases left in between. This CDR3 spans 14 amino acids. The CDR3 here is CASSRSQGGGEQFF. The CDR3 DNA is TGCGCCAGCAGCCGGTCCCAGGGAGGTGGTGAGCAGTTCTTC.

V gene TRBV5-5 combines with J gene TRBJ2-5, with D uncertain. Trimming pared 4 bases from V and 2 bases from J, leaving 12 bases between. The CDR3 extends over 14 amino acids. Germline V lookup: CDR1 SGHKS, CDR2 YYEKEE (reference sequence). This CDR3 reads CASSEIGFQETQYF. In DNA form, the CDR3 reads TGTGCCAGCAGCGAAATCGGGTTTCAAGAGACCCAGTACTTC.

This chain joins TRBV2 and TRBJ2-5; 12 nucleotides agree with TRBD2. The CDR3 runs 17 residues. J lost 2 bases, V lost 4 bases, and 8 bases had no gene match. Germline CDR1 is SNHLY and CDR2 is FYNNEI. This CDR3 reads CASSVEGGLAGQETQYF. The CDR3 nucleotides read TGTGCCAGCAGTGTGGAGGGGGGACTAGCGGGTCAAGAGACCCAGTACTTC. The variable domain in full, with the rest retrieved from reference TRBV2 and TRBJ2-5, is EPEVTQTPSHQVTQMGQEVILRCVPISNHLYFYWYRQILGQKVEFLVSFYNNEISEKSEIFDDQFSVERPDGSNFTLKIRSTKLEDSAMYFCASSVEGGLAGQETQYFGPGTRLLVL.

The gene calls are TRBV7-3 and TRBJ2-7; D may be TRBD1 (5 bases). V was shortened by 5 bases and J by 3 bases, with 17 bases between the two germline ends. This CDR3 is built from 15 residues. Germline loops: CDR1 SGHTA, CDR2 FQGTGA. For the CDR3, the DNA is TGTGCCAGCAGCCCAGGGTTGGGTCCCGACTACGAGCAGTACTTC. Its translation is CASSPGLGPDYEQYF. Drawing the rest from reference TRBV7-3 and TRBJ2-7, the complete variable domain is GAGVSQTPSNKVTEKGKYVELRCDPISGHTALYWYRQSLGQGPEFLIYFQGTGAADDSGLPNDRFFAVRPEGSVSTLKIQRTERGDSAVYLCASSPGLGPDYEQYFGPGTRLTVT.

The CDR3 region is CASGFSDSWNTEAFF. Written as DNA, the CDR3 is TGTGCTAGTGGTTTTTCGGACAGCTGGAACACTGAAGCTTTCTTT. V gene TRBV12-5 combines with J gene TRBJ1-1; weak D call: TRBD1 (6 bases). This CDR3 is 15 amino acids long. V lost 3 bases to trimming and J lost 1 base, with 12 bases between them. Germline V gene data show CDR1 as LGHNT and CDR2 as FRNRAP.

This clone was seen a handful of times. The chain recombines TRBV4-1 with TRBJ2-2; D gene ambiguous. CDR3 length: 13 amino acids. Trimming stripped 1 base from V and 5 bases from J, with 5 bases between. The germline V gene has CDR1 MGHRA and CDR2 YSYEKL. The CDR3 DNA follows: TGCGCCAGCAGCCAAGCGGAGACCGGGGAGCTGTTTTTT. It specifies CASSQAETGELFF.

CDR3 nucleotides: TGTGCCAGTAGTATTTCACAGGGTTTCTACGAGCAGTACTTC. Residues: CASSISQGFYEQYF. J is TRBJ2-7 and V is TRBV19; possibly TRBD1 for D (6 bases). V was shortened by 3 bases and J by 3 bases, with 12 bases between the two germline ends. The CDR3 consists of 14 residues. CDR1 is LNHDA and CDR2 is SQIVND in the germline V gene (reference sequence).

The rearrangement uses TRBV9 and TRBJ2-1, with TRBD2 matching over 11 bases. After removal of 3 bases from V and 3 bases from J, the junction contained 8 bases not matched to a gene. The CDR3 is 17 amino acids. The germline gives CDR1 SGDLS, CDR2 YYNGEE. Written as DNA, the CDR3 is TGTGCCAGCAGCGCCGAGGGACTAGCGGAATACTACAATGAGCAGTTCTTC. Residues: CASSAEGLAEYYNEQFF. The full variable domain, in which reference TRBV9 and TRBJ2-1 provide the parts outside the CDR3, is DSGVTQTPKHLITATGQRVTLRCSPRSGDLSVYWYQQSLDQGLQFLIQYYNGEERAKGNILERFSAQQFPDLHSELNLSSLELGDSALYFCASSAEGLAEYYNEQFFGPGTRLTVL.

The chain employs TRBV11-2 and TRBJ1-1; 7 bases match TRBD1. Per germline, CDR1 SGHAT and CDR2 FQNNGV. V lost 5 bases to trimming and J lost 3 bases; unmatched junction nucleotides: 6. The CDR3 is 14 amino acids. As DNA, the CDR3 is TGTGCCAGCAGCCCCCAAGACAGGGACACTGAAGCTTTCTTT. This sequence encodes CASSPQDRDTEAFF.

Here the CDR3 reads CASSLDGGPQHF. The CDR3 DNA reads as TGTGCCAGCAGCTTGGATGGGGGCCCCCAGCATTTT. The rearrangement links TRBV5-6 to TRBJ1-5; weak D call: TRBD1 (6 bases). From germline, CDR1 is SGHDT and CDR2 YYEEEE. Trimming took off 0 bases at V and 10 bases at J, with 8 bases between the two ends. The CDR3 covers 12 residues.

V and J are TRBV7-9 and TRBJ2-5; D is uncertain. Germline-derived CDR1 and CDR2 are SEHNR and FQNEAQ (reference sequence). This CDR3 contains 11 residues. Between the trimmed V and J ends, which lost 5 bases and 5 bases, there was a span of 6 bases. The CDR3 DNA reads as TGTGCCAGCAGCACAATGGAGACCCAGTACTTC. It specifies CASSTMETQYF.

The CDR3 DNA reads TGTGCCAGCAGTTACGACTCGCAAGAGACCCAGTACTTC. It codes for CASSYDSQETQYF. V is TRBV6-5 and J is TRBJ2-5; D is uncertain. This CDR3 has 13 residues. The V end was cut by 2 bases, the J end by 2 bases, with 6 bases between. From germline, CDR1 is MNHEY and CDR2 SVGAGI.

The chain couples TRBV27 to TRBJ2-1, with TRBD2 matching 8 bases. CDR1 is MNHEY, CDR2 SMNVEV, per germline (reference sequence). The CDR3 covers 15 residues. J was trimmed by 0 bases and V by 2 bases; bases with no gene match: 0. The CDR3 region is CASSLGTSSYNEQFF. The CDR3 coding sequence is TGTGCCAGCAGTTTAGGGACTAGCTCCTACAATGAGCAGTTCTTC.

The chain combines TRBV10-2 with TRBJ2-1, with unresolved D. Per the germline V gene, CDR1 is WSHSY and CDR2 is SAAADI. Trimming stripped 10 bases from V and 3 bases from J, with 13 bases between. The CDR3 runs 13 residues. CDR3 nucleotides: TGCGCCACCACCTGGGCAGACTACAATGAGCAGTTCTTC. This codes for CATTWADYNEQFF.

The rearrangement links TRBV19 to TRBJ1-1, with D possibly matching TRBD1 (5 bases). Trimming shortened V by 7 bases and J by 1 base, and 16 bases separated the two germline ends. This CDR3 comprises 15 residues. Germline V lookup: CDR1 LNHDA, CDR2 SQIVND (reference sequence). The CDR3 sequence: CASTSITRANTEAFF. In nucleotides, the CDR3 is TGTGCCAGTACCTCTATAACCAGGGCGAACACTGAAGCTTTCTTT.

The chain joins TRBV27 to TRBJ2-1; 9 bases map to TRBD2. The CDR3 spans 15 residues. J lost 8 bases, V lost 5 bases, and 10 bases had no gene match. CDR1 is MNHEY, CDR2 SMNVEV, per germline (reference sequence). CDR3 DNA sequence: TGTGCCAGCAGTCCATGGGGACTAGCAGCCTATGAGCAGTTCTTC. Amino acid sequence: CASSPWGLAAYEQFF.

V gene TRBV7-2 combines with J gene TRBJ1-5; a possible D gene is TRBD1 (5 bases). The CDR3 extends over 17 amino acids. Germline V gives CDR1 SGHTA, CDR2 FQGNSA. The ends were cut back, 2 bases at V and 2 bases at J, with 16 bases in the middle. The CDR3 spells CASSLISGRKGNQPQHF. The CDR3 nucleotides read TGTGCCAGCAGCTTAATATCAGGGCGGAAAGGCAATCAGCCCCAGCATTTT.

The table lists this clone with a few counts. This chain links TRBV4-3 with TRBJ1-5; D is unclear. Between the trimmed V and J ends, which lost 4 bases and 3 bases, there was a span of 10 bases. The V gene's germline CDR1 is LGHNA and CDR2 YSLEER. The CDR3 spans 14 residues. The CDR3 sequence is CASSLSISNQPQHF. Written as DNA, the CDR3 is TGCGCCAGCAGCCTAAGCATCTCCAATCAGCCCCAGCATTTT.

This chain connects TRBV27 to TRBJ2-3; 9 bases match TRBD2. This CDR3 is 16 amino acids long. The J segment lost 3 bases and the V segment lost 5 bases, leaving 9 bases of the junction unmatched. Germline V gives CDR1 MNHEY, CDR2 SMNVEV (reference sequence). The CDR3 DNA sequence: TGTGCCAGCAGTCCCCTCGGGCTAGCGGGGACAGATACGCAGTATTTT. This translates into CASSPLGLAGTDTQYF.

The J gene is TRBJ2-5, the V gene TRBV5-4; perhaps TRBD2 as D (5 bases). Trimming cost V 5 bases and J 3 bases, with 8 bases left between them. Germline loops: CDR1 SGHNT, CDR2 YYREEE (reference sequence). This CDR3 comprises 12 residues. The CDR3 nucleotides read TGTGCCAGCAGTTCCGGGGAAGAGACCCAGTACTTC. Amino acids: CASSSGEETQYF. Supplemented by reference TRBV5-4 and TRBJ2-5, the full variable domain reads ETGVTQSPTHLIKTRGQQVTLRCSSQSGHNTVSWYQQALGQGPQFIFQYYREEENGRGNFPPRFSGLQFPNYSSELNVNALELDDSALYLCASSSGEETQYFGPGTRLLVL.